The present T cell receptor (beta chain) was sequenced within a study of blood T cell repertoires in COVID-19. On the study more broadly: From the United States, Italy and Spain came samples of acute and convalescent COVID-19.

The CDR3 loop spans 14 amino acids. Germline CDR1 and CDR2: SQVTM and ANQGSEA. After removal of 6 bases from V and 6 bases from J, the junction contained 9 bases not matched to a gene. The authors' processing: By means of reference gene primer amplification, nucleated cell counts were estimated. Clones were read by immunoSEQ multiplex PCR, and TCRdb kept only the in-frame ones, dropping some. V, J and clone size are taken as reported in that table, and D and trimming were inferred from the DNA itself. The sample includes about 230,000 clones, around 80% of them seen just once. The sample was peripheral blood. The receptor was isolated from a middle-aged woman who had recovered from COVID-19. This chain uses TRBV29-1 with TRBJ2-1, with 9 bases fitting TRBD1. CDR3 bases: TGCAGCGTCCACCGGGACAGGGCGGCCAATGAGCAGTTCTTC. It specifies CSVHRDRAANEQFF.